The present T cell receptor beta chain was sequenced within a study of blood T cell repertoires in COVID-19. Turning to the study itself: Samples taken during acute and convalescent COVID-19 were collected in the United States, Italy and Spain.

As handled by the study authors: Using reference gene primer amplification, nucleated cell counts were estimated. Repertoires were generated with immunoSEQ multiplex PCR, while TCRdb's copy carries only in-frame clones and drops some. V, J and clone size were drawn from that table, and D and trimming were deduced from the DNA. The sample lists 150,000 to 200,000 clones; approximately 79% were seen once. Trimming pared 4 bases from V and 7 bases from J, leaving 20 bases between. Germline V gene sequence: CDR1 MNHNS, CDR2 SASEGT. The CDR3 has 16 amino acids. The sequencing input was peripheral blood. This rearrangement joins TRBV6-1 to TRBJ2-1; a weak D match, TRBD2 (7 bases). The receptor was isolated from an elderly woman with acute or convalescent COVID-19. The CDR3 spells CASSAPGGGSPNEQFF. The CDR3 bases are TGTGCCAGCAGTGCCCCGGGGGGCGGGAGCCCGAATGAGCAGTTCTTC.